Described below is a single TCR beta chain sequence and its context. CDR1 and CDR2 from the germline V gene are MNHEY and SMNVEV (reference sequence). V was clipped by 4 bases and J by 1 base, with 13 bases between them. The CDR3 contains 15 residues. This entry is derived from a study of PD-L1 blockade in urothelial cancer. Study details: Enrolled patients had been treated previously with 0 to 3 chemotherapy regimens. Counts from blood samples showed a median of 141,255 T cells.

Time point specified: peripheral blood 6 weeks after treatment start. The study collected 1 to 8 samples per patient, pretreatment and on-treatment. Repertoires were generated with immunoSEQ multiplex PCR, while TCRdb's copy carries only in-frame clones and drops some. The repertoire holds about 36,000 clones, with over 65% as singletons. This TCR was recovered from a man aged 35-49 years with urothelial cancer. This chain uses TRBV27 with TRBJ1-2; D remains unclear. This specimen consisted of PBMCs, obtained around atezolizumab (anti-PD-L1) treatment. The CDR3 DNA follows: TGTGCCAGCAGTTCTCGGGGTACGAATAACTATGGCTACACCTTC. Amino acids: CASSSRGTNNYGYTF.